The text below deals with one TCR beta chain. The data were produced by immunoSEQ multiplex PCR, yet TCRdb's version contains in-frame clones alone and is incomplete. Among about 110,000 clones, 90% were seen once, and the ten largest hold more than 3.5%. The data were taken from a study of control samples from healthy donors and cancer patients. CDR1 is LNHDA, CDR2 SQIVND, per germline (reference sequence). CDR3 length: 14 residues. After removal of 10 bases from V and 4 bases from J, the junction contained 3 bases not matched to a gene. The chain has TRBV19 and TRBJ2-5, with 16 bases that match TRBD2. This sequence was found in a human donor in good health. The donor label of this sample is uncertain. Sequencing was done on a sample of blood. CDR3 in DNA: TGTGCCACCGGGACTAGCGGGGGGGCAGAGACCCAGTACTTC. It encodes CATGTSGGAETQYF.